These T cell receptor beta chains were read from a single sample in a study of blood T cell repertoires in COVID-19. Repertoires were generated with immunoSEQ multiplex PCR, while TCRdb's copy carries only in-frame clones and drops some. There are 170,000 or so clones in the sample; almost 85% occur only once, and roughly 14% lies in the top ten. Sequenced: peripheral blood. Receptor source: a man younger than 35 with active or convalescent COVID-19. Each CDR3 is given with its conserved first and last residue. Fields, in order: V gene, J gene, D gene, clone size, CDR3 DNA, CDR3 protein. A D gene is named only where the DNA matches it firmly. Some rows mark clone size as missing; the rest say once, few, many or name a class of expanded clone.

>TRBV4-2|TRBJ2-3|TRBD2|-
TGTGCCAGCAGCCAAGTAACTAGCGGGGGGGCCACAGATACGCAGTATTTT
CASSQVTSGGATDTQYF
>TRBV9|TRBJ2-5|TRBD1|-
TGTGCCAGCAGCGTAGGTCAAGGGGGCGAAGCGGCCCAGTACTTC
CASSVGQGGEAAQYF
>TRBV2|TRBJ2-7|TRBD1|-
TGTGCCAGCAGTGAAACCGGGACAGGGGGCGAGCAGTACTTC
CASSETGTGGEQYF
>TRBV21-1|TRBJ2-7|-|-
TGTGCCAGCAGCAAATACGGCGAAAGGGGGCGATACGAGCAGTACTTC
CASSKYGERGRYEQYF
>TRBV4-2|TRBJ1-4|-|few
TGTGCCAGCAGCCAAGCCTGGCAGGGCATACAAACTAATGAAAAACTGTTTTTT
CASSQAWQGIQTNEKLFF
>TRBV6-5|TRBJ2-5|TRBD1|few
TGTGCCAGCAGTACAGGGGAACAAGAGACCCAGTACTTC
CASSTGEQETQYF
>TRBV5-4|TRBJ2-3|TRBD2|-
TGTGCCAGCAGCGTCCCCCCGGGAGGGCCGGGAGATACGCAGTATTTT
CASSVPPGGPGDTQYF
>TRBV2|TRBJ1-6|TRBD1|-
TGTGCCAGCAGCCGAGGACAGGAATATAATTCACCCCTCCACTTT
CASSRGQEYNSPLHF
>TRBV19|TRBJ2-7|TRBD1|-
TGTGCCAGTAGAGCGGGACAGGGGGCGCTGGAGCAGTACTTC
CASRAGQGALEQYF
>TRBV6-2/TRBV6-3|TRBJ2-5|TRBD2|-
TGTGCCAGCAGTGGGCGGGAGACAGAGACCCAGTACTTC
CASSGRETETQYF
>TRBV5-6|TRBJ1-1|-|-
TGTGCCAGCAGCCTGGAAGTCAGGGCCACTGAAGCTTTCTTT
CASSLEVRATEAFF
>TRBV12-3/TRBV12-4|TRBJ1-1|-|-
TGTGCCAGCAGTTTGACAGGGAACACTGAAGCTTTCTTT
CASSLTGNTEAFF
>TRBV9|TRBJ2-3|-|-
TGTGCCAGCAGCGTAGGGGTCCGGGGGTCACCGGATACGCAGTATTTT
CASSVGVRGSPDTQYF
>TRBV18|TRBJ2-2|TRBD1|-
TGTGCCAGCTCACGAGTGACAGGGGCCTGGAGGGCCGGGGAGCTGTTTTTT
CASSRVTGAWRAGELFF
>TRBV10-3|TRBJ1-1|TRBD1|-
TGTGCCATCAGAGAGGCCCCGCTAAGACAGGGAGTCGAGGCTTTCTTT
CAIREAPLRQGVEAFF
>TRBV28|TRBJ1-2|-|-
TGTGCCAGCAGTTTACGCTATGGCTACACCTTC
CASSLRYGYTF
>TRBV29-1|TRBJ1-2|-|medium-sized
TGCAGCGTTGACGTGGGCGGGATCTATGGCTACACCTTC
CSVDVGGIYGYTF
>TRBV18|TRBJ1-4|-|-
TGTGCCAGCTCACCATCTACAACTAATGAAAAACTGTTTTTT
CASSPSTTNEKLFF
>TRBV14|TRBJ2-1|TRBD2|-
TGTGCCAGCAGCCAATCCCCCCCGGGACTAGCGGGGGGGCCTGTCTTC
CASSQSPPGLAGGPVF
>TRBV6-4|TRBJ2-2|-|-
TGTGCCAGCAGTGACAATGGGGCCCCGAACACCGGGGAGCTGTTTTTT
CASSDNGAPNTGELFF
>TRBV30|TRBJ1-5|-|-
TGTGCCTGGACGGGGGATAGCAATCAGCCCCAGCATTTT
CAWTGDSNQPQHF
>TRBV5-1|TRBJ1-2|-|-
TGCGCCAGCAGCTTGGGGTCAGACCGGGTATATACCTTC
CASSLGSDRVYTF
>TRBV11-2|TRBJ2-1|TRBD2|few
TGTGCCAGCAGCCCCGGTAGGGCTAGCGGGGGTTACAATGAGCAGTTCTTC
CASSPGRASGGYNEQFF
>TRBV19|TRBJ2-2|-|many
TGTGCCAGTAGACCACTTTATTCTGGAGGGCCTTACACCGGGGAGCTGTTTTTT
CASRPLYSGGPYTGELFF
>TRBV29-1|TRBJ1-1|-|-
TGCAGCGTCCCGTTGAACACTGAAGCTTTCTTT
CSVPLNTEAFF
>TRBV6-4|TRBJ1-2|TRBD1|-
TGTGCCAGCAGCCAAACCTGGACAGGAGGGTTCTATGGCTACACCTTC
CASSQTWTGGFYGYTF
>TRBV6-5|TRBJ2-5|TRBD2|-
TGTGCCAGCAGACGAGTAGCGGGGGTGGAGACCCAGTACTTC
CASRRVAGVETQYF
>TRBV6-4|TRBJ2-2|-|-
TGTGCCAGCAGTGGTCAGGGCTCCGGGGAGCTGTTTTTT
CASSGQGSGELFF
>TRBV14|TRBJ2-3|TRBD2|-
TGTGCCAGCAGCCAAGCCGGGAGGGCCTTAGATACGCAGTATTTT
CASSQAGRALDTQYF
>TRBV11-2|TRBJ2-7|-|-
TGTGCCAGCAGCGGGATTGGGACGGGAGTCTACGAGCAGTACTTC
CASSGIGTGVYEQYF
>TRBV27|TRBJ2-1|TRBD2|-
TGTGCCAGCAGAGATCGAAACCGGGGGAGGGATGAGCAGTTCTTC
CASRDRNRGRDEQFF
>TRBV27|TRBJ1-1|TRBD1|-
TGTGCCAGCAGTACGGGACAGATGAACACTGAAGCTTTCTTT
CASSTGQMNTEAFF
>TRBV6-4|TRBJ1-2|TRBD1|few
TGTGCCAGCAGTGACTCGGACAGGGGTGGCTACACCTTC
CASSDSDRGGYTF
>TRBV10-3|TRBJ1-2|TRBD1|many
TGTGCCATCAGTGAGTCGGCCCCCGGGACAGGCAACTATGGCTACACCTTC
CAISESAPGTGNYGYTF
>TRBV12-3/TRBV12-4|TRBJ1-1|TRBD1|-
TGTGCCAGCAGTAACAGGGGAAAAGCTTTCTTT
CASSNRGKAFF
>TRBV24-1|TRBJ2-7|TRBD2|-
TGTGCCACCAGTGATTCAGGAGCGGGAGGGCCGATTGGCGAGCAGTACTTC
CATSDSGAGGPIGEQYF
>TRBV5-4|TRBJ1-4|-|-
TGTGCCAGCAGCTTGGGGCCCAGGGTTAATGAAAAACTGTTTTTT
CASSLGPRVNEKLFF
>TRBV7-3|TRBJ2-1|-|-
TGTGCCAGCAGCCACGGGGGTGGGCGCAATGAGCAGTTCTTC
CASSHGGGRNEQFF
>TRBV6-2/TRBV6-3|TRBJ1-2|TRBD1|few
TGTGCCAGCGGCCGACAGGGGAGCGATGGCTACACCTTC
CASGRQGSDGYTF
>TRBV9|TRBJ2-5|TRBD2|-
TGTGCCAGCAGCTTTGGTCTAGCGGGAGAGGAGACCCAGTACTTC
CASSFGLAGEETQYF
>TRBV7-9|TRBJ1-6|-|-
TGTGCCAGCAGCTTGATGTCGGGGGAATCACCCCTCCACTTT
CASSLMSGESPLHF
>TRBV3-1/TRBV3-2|TRBJ1-2|-|-
TGTGCCAGCAGCCAAGGCTGGGGGGTAAGCTATGGCTACACCTTC
CASSQGWGVSYGYTF
>TRBV7-9|TRBJ2-1|TRBD1|-
TGTGCCAGCAGCGTAACAGGGGCCGAGCAGTTCTTC
CASSVTGAEQFF
>TRBV19|TRBJ1-2|TRBD1|-
TGTGCCAGTAGTCCTCAACAGGGGGTGGCGGGCTATGGCTACACCTTC
CASSPQQGVAGYGYTF
>TRBV5-6|TRBJ2-1|TRBD1|-
TGTGCCAGCAGCGCCTACGGACAGGCCAATGAGCAGTTCTTC
CASSAYGQANEQFF
>TRBV7-8|TRBJ2-7|-|-
TGTGCCCAAGACAGGAGATATAGCTCCTACGAGCAGTACTTC
CAQDRRYSSYEQYF
>TRBV19|TRBJ1-5|TRBD1|few
TGTGCCAGTACGGGACAGGCTTTTAGCAATCAGCCCCAGCATTTT
CASTGQAFSNQPQHF
>TRBV7-3|TRBJ2-1|TRBD2|-
TGTGCCAGCAGCTTCTTCCCGCAGACTAGCGGGGCGTACAATGAGCAGTTCTTC
CASSFFPQTSGAYNEQFF
>TRBV14|TRBJ2-1|-|-
TGTGCCAGCAGCCCACAGGGCTATGAGCAGTTCTTC
CASSPQGYEQFF
>TRBV4-3|TRBJ1-2|TRBD1|few
TGCGCCAGCAGCCAAGAACAGGGGGTAGTCTACTATGGCTACACCTTC
CASSQEQGVVYYGYTF
>TRBV7-9|TRBJ2-2|-|few
TGTGCCAGCAGCCCCAGGGTGGGATCGAACACCGGGGAGCTGTTTTTT
CASSPRVGSNTGELFF
>TRBV10-3|TRBJ2-7|TRBD1|-
TGTGCCATCAGTGTTCAGGGGGCCTACGAGCAGTACTTC
CAISVQGAYEQYF
>TRBV5-1|TRBJ2-7|-|-
TGCGCCAGCCGCCTTACCACAGGGAACGAGCAGTACTTC
CASRLTTGNEQYF
>TRBV5-1|TRBJ2-7|-|-
TGCGCCAGCAGCTTGGTCAGCGGTAGCTCCTACGAGCAGTACTTC
CASSLVSGSSYEQYF
>TRBV6-6|TRBJ1-1|-|-
TGTGCCAGCAAGGACGACGAACAGGGTTGGACTGAAGCTTTCTTT
CASKDDEQGWTEAFF